A single sample is the source of the 18 T cell receptor beta chains below, sequenced in a study of beta chain features in type 1 diabetes. Findings and limits, study-wide: TCRB CDR3s were moderately but significantly shorter in Type 1 diabetes patients in all four CD4+ subsets.

Reverse transcription of all isolated RNA meant that expressed TCRB transcripts were sequenced. The repertoire was sequenced with immunoSEQ multiplex PCR; TCRdb's copy has only in-frame clones and lacks some. The data hold about 740,000 clones, with roughly 13% observed a single time. No antigen has been identified for these receptors. Input material: naive CD4+ T cells from blood. All receptors derive from a man younger than 35 with type 1 diabetes.

As to this clone: Other DNA sequences within the sample encode an identical CDR3. The rearrangement uses TRBV6-5 and TRBJ1-5; D is unresolved. Germline V gene lookup returns CDR1 MNHEY and CDR2 SVGAGI. This CDR3 has 13 residues. V shed 5 bases and J shed 4 bases, with 9 bases lying between them. CDR3 DNA sequence: TGTGCCAGCAGTACGGGGAGTAATCAGCCCCAGCATTTT. As protein: CASSTGSNQPQHF.

This chain connects TRBV10-3 to TRBJ1-2, with D unclear. Germline CDR1 reads ENHRY; CDR2 reads SYGVKD. This CDR3 comprises 11 residues. Trimming pared 11 bases from V and 8 bases from J, leaving 15 bases between. The CDR3 DNA follows: TGTGCCGCCCGCGCGCAGCAGGGCTACACCTTC. This encodes CAARAQQGYTF.

A few counts support this clone. The rearrangement links TRBV7-8 to TRBJ2-7; D not certain. The V gene's germline CDR1 is SGHVS and CDR2 FQNEAQ. The CDR3 has 14 amino acids. Deletions cut 4 bases from V and 2 bases from J, with 12 bases between. The CDR3 nucleotides are TGTGCCAGCAGCTCCAAACGGTCTGCCTACGAGCAGTACTTC. Translated: CASSSKRSAYEQYF.

The chain has TRBV29-1 and TRBJ1-1; tentative D call: TRBD1 (5 bases). CDR3 length: 13 residues. Germline loops: CDR1 SQVTM, CDR2 ANQGSEA. The V and J ends lost 6 bases and 0 bases respectively, with 11 bases between them. CDR3 amino acids: CSVKGRMNTEAFF. DNA for the CDR3: TGCAGCGTCAAGGGACGGATGAACACTGAAGCTTTCTTT.

In its sample, this clone was seen a few times. The chain recombines TRBV30 with TRBJ2-1; D is undetermined. The CDR3 spans 14 residues. Germline V gene data show CDR1 as GTSNPN and CDR2 as SVGIG (reference sequence). V dropped 4 bases and J dropped 5 bases, with 15 bases sitting between them. CDR3 region: CAWTPMHQHNEQFF. In DNA, the CDR3 is TGTGCCTGGACGCCAATGCACCAGCACAATGAGCAGTTCTTC.

The chain joins TRBV10-2 to TRBJ1-1, with D uncertain. The ends were cut back, 4 bases at V and 2 bases at J, with 8 bases in the middle. Germline V gives CDR1 WSHSY, CDR2 SAAADI. The CDR3 consists of 13 residues. The CDR3 region is CASSAGLNTEAFF. The CDR3 DNA reads as TGCGCCAGCAGTGCGGGCCTTAACACTGAAGCTTTCTTT.

This clone has more than one count but fewer than ten. The chain links TRBV4-2 to TRBJ2-5, with 15 positions matching TRBD2. The CDR3 contains 16 residues. The V gene end was trimmed by 1 base and the J gene end by 4 bases; junction bases not matched to a gene: 1. Per germline, CDR1 LGHNA and CDR2 YNFKEQ. CDR3 in amino acids: CASSQVGLAGGETQYF. CDR3 nucleotides: TGTGCCAGCAGCCAAGTGGGACTAGCGGGGGGAGAGACCCAGTACTTC.

This clone was counted a few times. This rearrangement joins TRBV15 to TRBJ2-7; D is uncertain. Germline V CDR1 and CDR2: LNHNV, YYDKDF (reference sequence). This CDR3 has 14 amino acids. Trimming took 4 bases from V and 5 from J, leaving 15 bases between them. CDR3 protein: CATSNWPGEDEQYF. In DNA form, the CDR3 reads TGTGCCACCAGCAATTGGCCGGGTGAGGACGAGCAGTACTTC.

The chain recombines TRBV29-1 with TRBJ1-1, with D uncertain. Trimming shortened V by 7 bases and J by 7 bases, and 10 bases separated the two germline ends. This CDR3 has 10 amino acids. Germline CDR1 SQVTM, CDR2 ANQGSEA. The CDR3 nucleotides read TGCAGCGGCATGGACCGTGAAGCTTTCTTT. Protein: CSGMDREAFF. Full variable domain (missing parts from reference TRBV29-1 and TRBJ1-1): SAVISQKPSRDICQRGTSLTIQCQVDSQVTMMFWYRQQPGQSLTLIATANQGSEATYESGFVIDKFPISRPNLTFSTLTVSNMSPEDSSIYLCSGMDREAFFGQGTRLTVV.

The sample holds a few counts of this clone. The rearrangement joins TRBV18 to TRBJ2-5; 10 nucleotides align to TRBD2. The CDR3 is 16 amino acids. Germline V lookup: CDR1 KGHSH, CDR2 LQKENI. The J segment lost 4 bases and the V segment lost 0 bases, leaving 5 bases of the junction unmatched. CDR3 amino acids: CASSPPSSGGGETQYF. CDR3 bases: TGTGCCAGCTCACCACCGTCTAGCGGGGGCGGAGAGACCCAGTACTTC.

The V and J genes are TRBV2 and TRBJ2-1, with 7 bases matching TRBD1. Germline V gene data show CDR1 as SNHLY and CDR2 as FYNNEI. The V and J ends lost 4 bases and 10 bases, in that order; junction bases with no gene match: 7. CDR3 length: 13 amino acids. CDR3 coding DNA: TGTGCCAGCAGTGTAATGCAGGGACAGGAGCAGTTCTTC. Translated: CASSVMQGQEQFF.

The chain is built from TRBV5-1 and TRBJ1-1, with unresolved D. CDR1 SGHRS and CDR2 YFSETQ come from the germline V gene. Deletions cut 0 bases from V and 5 bases from J, with 11 bases between. CDR3 size: 14 residues. The DNA for the CDR3 is TGCGCCAGCAGCTTGGATGGGTCGAGGACTGAAGCTTTCTTT. The encoded protein is CASSLDGSRTEAFF.

The V gene is TRBV9, the J gene TRBJ1-2; 7 bases are shared with TRBD1. The CDR3 covers 15 residues. The germline V gene encodes CDR1 SGDLS and CDR2 YYNGEE. V was clipped by 0 bases and J by 3 bases; unmatched bases: 5. The CDR3 region has the DNA TGTGCCAGCAGCGTAGCAGGAGGGGGCTACTATGGCTACACCTTC. Protein product: CASSVAGGGYYGYTF.

V usage is TRBV7-6 and J usage is TRBJ2-1, with TRBD2 matching over 7 bases. V shed 4 bases and J 7 bases; nucleotides not matched to a gene: 7. Germline CDR1 is SGHVS and CDR2 is FNYEAQ. This CDR3 is built from 14 residues. The CDR3 nucleotides are TGTGCCAGCAGCTCCTTGCTGGGGGGGAATGAGCAGTTCTTC. This encodes CASSSLLGGNEQFF.

This clone was detected only a few times. The chain has TRBV5-1 and TRBJ2-2; 7 positions match TRBD1. Germline V gives CDR1 SGHRS, CDR2 YFSETQ. The junction had 5 bases not matched to a gene; V was cut back by 0 bases and J by 0 bases. The CDR3 extends over 17 amino acids. The CDR3 here is CASSLAVGTANTGELFF. The DNA of the CDR3 is TGCGCCAGCAGCTTGGCAGTGGGGACAGCGAACACCGGGGAGCTGTTTTTT.

Regarding this clone: This sample also contains other DNA sequences that code for the same CDR3. The V call is TRBV29-1, the J call TRBJ1-1; D uncertain. This CDR3 has 13 residues. CDR1 and CDR2 from the germline V gene are SQVTM and ANQGSEA. V was cut by 5 bases and J by 0 bases, with 10 bases left in between. DNA of the CDR3: TGCAGCGTTAGTCCGCGGATGAACACTGAAGCTTTCTTT. As protein: CSVSPRMNTEAFF.

This clone came up a few times. The V call is TRBV10-3, the J call TRBJ1-2, with D tentatively TRBD1 (5 bases). Germline CDR1 is ENHRY and CDR2 is SYGVKD. V lost 10 bases and J lost 4, with 10 bases in between. CDR3 length: 11 residues. CDR3 in amino acids: CASRDVYGYTF. CDR3 in DNA: TGTGCCAGCCGGGACGTCTATGGCTACACCTTC.

The chain uses TRBV6-1 and TRBJ2-6; D gene unclear. Germline CDR1 is MNHNS and CDR2 is SASEGT. V shed 1 base and J shed 12 bases, with 31 bases lying between them. The CDR3 is 20 amino acids. CDR3 region: CASSEEWVGHFLSVTFVLTF. The CDR3 DNA reads TGTGCCAGCAGTGAAGAATGGGTTGGTCATTTCCTTTCTGTTACGTTCGTCCTGACTTTC.